Given below is one TCR beta chain in context. Per the study methods: Reference gene primer amplification gave estimated nucleated cell counts. Sequenced by immunoSEQ multiplex PCR; TCRdb stores in-frame clones only, minus some. V and J calls and clone size are as listed in that table; D and trimming were resolved from the DNA. The sample has some 70,000 clones; approximately 86% are singletons. V shed 0 bases and J shed 10 bases, with 16 bases lying between them. From germline, CDR1 is ENHRY and CDR2 SYGVKD. The CDR3 runs to 16 residues. This entry belongs to a study of blood T cell repertoires in COVID-19. On the study more broadly: Samples came from the United States, Italy and Spain, spanning acute and convalescent COVID-19.

The sequenced sample was peripheral blood. The chain uses TRBV10-3 and TRBJ1-6, with D uncertain. The sequence was obtained from a woman aged 60 to 75 with acute or convalescent COVID-19. The CDR3 nucleotides read TGTGCCATCAGTGAGTCGATTATGTATTCGGGGTCACCCCTCCACTTT. Its translation: CAISESIMYSGSPLHF.